This TCR beta chain was found in a study of blood T cell repertoires in COVID-19. Only in-frame clones appear in the TCRdb table, and some are missing; sequencing was by immunoSEQ multiplex PCR. The repertoire consists of about 130,000 clones, with about four fifths occurring once and the leading ten covering 10% to 15%. Germline CDR1 MNHNY, CDR2 SVGAGI (reference sequence). Trimming shortened V by 8 bases and J by 7 bases, and 18 bases separated the two germline ends. This CDR3 region has 13 residues. The TCR was taken from a man aged 60-69 years with acute or convalescent COVID-19. This chain connects TRBV6-6 to TRBJ2-7, with D unresolved. Sequenced material: peripheral blood. CDR3 region: CASGTLPVREQYF. Here the CDR3 DNA reads TGTGCCAGCGGAACTCTGCCCGTGAGGGAGCAGTACTTC.